This T cell receptor beta chain was documented in a study of neurological immune-mediated disorders. Whole-study findings and limits: HTLV-1-associated myelopathy had the most TCR clonal expansion, and multiple sclerosis had the least, less than healthy controls.

The CDR3 loop spans 12 amino acids. V lost 7 bases and J 8 bases, leaving 17 bases between the germline ends. Germline V lookup: CDR1 DFQATT, CDR2 SNEGSKA (reference sequence). This clonotype was counted many times. Its matching antigen is unknown. TCRdb redid the calling of the 5' RACE reads with MiXCR, one entry per CDR3 protein. The table includes over 75,000 distinct CDR3 sequences, about 5.6% detected once. The time point here: longitudinal time-point 2. The chain joins TRBV20-1 to TRBJ1-2; TRBD1 is a possible D gene (5 bases). The origin of this receptor is a woman aged 55-75 years with multiple sclerosis. Sequenced material: PBMCs. The CDR3 DNA is TGCAGTGTAAACGGGGCTGGATACGGCTACACCTTC. This codes for CSVNGAGYGYTF.